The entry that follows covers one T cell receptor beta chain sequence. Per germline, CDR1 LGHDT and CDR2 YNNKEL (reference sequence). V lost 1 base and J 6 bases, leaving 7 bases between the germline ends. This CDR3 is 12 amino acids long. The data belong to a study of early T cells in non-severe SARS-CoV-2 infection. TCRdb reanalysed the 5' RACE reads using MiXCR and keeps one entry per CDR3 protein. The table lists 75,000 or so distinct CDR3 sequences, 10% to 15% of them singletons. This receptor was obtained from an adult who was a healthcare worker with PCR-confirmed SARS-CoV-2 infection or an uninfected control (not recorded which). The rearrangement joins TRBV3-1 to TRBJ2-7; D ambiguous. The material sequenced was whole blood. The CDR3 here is CASSQGAREQYF. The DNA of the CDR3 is TGTGCCAGCAGCCAAGGAGCCCGCGAGCAGTACTTC.